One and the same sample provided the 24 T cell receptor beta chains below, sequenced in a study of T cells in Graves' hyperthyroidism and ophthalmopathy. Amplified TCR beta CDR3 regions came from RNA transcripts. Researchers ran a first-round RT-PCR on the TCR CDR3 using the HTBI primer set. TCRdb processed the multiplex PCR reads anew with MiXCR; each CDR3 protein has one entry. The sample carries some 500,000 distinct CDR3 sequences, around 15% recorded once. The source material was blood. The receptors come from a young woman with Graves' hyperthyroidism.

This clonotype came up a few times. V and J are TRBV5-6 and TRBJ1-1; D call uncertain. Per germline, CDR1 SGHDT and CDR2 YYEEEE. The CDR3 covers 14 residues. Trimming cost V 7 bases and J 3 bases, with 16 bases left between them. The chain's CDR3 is CASCLSWRDTEAFF. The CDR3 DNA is TGTGCCAGCTGTCTTTCGTGGAGAGACACTGAAGCTTTCTTT.

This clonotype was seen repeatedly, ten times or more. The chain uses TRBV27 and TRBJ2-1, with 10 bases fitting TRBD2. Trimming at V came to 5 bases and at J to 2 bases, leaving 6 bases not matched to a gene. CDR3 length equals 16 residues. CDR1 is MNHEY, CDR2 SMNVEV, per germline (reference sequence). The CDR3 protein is CASSPQLAGPYNEQFF. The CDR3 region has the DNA TGTGCCAGCAGTCCCCAACTAGCGGGGCCCTACAATGAGCAGTTCTTC.

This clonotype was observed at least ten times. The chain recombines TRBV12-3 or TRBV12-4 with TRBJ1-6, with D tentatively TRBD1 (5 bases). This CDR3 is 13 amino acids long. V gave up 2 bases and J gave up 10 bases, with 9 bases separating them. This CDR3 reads CASSLLRESPLHF. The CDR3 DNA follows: TGTGCCAGCAGTTTACTCAGGGAATCACCCCTCCACTTT.

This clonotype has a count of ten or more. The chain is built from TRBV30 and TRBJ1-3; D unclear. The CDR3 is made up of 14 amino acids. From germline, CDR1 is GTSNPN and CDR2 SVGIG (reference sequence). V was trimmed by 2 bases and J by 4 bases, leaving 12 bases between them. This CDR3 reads CAWSTRGIGNTIYF. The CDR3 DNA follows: TGTGCCTGGAGTACTCGGGGAATAGGAAACACCATATATTTT. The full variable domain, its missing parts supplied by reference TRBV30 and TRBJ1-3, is SQTIHQWPATLVQPVGSPLSLECTVEGTSNPNLYWYRQAAGRGLQLLFYSVGIGQISSEVPQNLSASRPQDRQFILSSKKLLLSDSGFYLCAWSTRGIGNTIYFGEGSWLTVV.

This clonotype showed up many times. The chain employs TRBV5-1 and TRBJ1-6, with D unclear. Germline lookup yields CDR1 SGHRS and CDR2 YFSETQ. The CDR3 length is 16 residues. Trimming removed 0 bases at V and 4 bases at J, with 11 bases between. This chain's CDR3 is CASSLEFRQYNSPLHF. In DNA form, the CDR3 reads TGCGCCAGCAGCTTGGAATTTCGGCAATATAATTCACCCCTCCACTTT.

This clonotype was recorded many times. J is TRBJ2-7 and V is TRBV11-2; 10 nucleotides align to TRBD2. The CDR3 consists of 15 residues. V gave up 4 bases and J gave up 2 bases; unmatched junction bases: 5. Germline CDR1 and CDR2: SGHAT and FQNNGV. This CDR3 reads CASSSGLAAPYEQYF. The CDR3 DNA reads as TGTGCCAGCAGCTCCGGACTAGCGGCCCCCTACGAGCAGTACTTC.

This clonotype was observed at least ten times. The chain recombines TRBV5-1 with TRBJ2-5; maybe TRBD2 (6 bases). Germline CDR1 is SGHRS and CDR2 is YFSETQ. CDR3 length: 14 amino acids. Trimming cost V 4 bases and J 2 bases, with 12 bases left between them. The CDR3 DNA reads TGCGCCAGCAGCACGGGGACTCCACAAGAGACCCAGTACTTC. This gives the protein CASSTGTPQETQYF.

CDR3 DNA sequence: TGTGCCAGCAGCACTGGCGGGATTGCCTACGAGCAGTACGTC. Its protein product is CASSTGGIAYEQYV. The V and J genes are TRBV7-9 and TRBJ2-7; maybe TRBD2 (6 bases). The ends were cut back, 5 bases at V and 2 bases at J, with 13 bases in the middle. The CDR3 contains 14 residues. Germline CDR1 SEHNR, CDR2 FQNEAQ (reference sequence).

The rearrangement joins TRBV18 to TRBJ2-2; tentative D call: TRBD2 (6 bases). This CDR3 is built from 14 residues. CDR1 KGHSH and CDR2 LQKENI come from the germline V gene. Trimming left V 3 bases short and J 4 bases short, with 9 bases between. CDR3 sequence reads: CASSPLSGTGELFF. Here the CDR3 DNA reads TGTGCCAGCTCACCGCTTAGCGGCACCGGGGAGCTGTTTTTT.

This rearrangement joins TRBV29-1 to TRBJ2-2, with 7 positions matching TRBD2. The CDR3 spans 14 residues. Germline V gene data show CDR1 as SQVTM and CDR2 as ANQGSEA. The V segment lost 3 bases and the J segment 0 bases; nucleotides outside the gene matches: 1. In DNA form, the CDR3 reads TGCAGCGTTGAGGCGGGGGCGAACACCGGGGAGCTGTTTTTT. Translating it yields CSVEAGANTGELFF.

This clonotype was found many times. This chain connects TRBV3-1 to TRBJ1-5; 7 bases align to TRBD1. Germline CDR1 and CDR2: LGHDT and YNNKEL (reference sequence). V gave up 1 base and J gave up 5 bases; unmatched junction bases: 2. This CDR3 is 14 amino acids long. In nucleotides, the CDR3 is TGTGCCAGCAGCCAAGGGGACAGTTATCAGCCCCAGCATTTT. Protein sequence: CASSQGDSYQPQHF.

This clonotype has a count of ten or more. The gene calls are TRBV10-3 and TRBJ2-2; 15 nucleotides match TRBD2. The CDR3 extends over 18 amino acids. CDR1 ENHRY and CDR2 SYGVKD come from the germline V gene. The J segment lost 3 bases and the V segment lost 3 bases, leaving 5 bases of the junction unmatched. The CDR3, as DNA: TGTGCCATCAGTGACCCCGGACTAGCGGGAGGGGACACCGGGGAGCTGTTTTTT. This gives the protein CAISDPGLAGGDTGELFF.

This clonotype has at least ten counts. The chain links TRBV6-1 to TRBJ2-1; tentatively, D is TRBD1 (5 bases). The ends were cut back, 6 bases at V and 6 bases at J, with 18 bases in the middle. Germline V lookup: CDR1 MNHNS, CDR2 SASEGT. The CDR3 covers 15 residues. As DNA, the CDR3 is TGTGCCAGCAGCAGGTCAGGGTATAAGGGCAATGAGCAGTTCTTC. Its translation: CASSRSGYKGNEQFF.

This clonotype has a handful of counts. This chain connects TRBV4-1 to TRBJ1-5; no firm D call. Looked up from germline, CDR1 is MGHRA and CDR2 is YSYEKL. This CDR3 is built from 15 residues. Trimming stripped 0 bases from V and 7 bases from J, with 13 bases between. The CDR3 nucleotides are TGCGCCAGCAGCCAAGAAGACACCGCGGGCCAGCCCCAGCATTTT. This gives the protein CASSQEDTAGQPQHF.

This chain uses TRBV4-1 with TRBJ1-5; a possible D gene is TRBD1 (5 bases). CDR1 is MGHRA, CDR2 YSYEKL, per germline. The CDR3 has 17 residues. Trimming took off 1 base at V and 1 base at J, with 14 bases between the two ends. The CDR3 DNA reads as TGCGCCAGCAGCCAAGTGCAGGGTTCCTTGAGCAATCAGCCCCAGCATTTT. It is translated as CASSQVQGSLSNQPQHF.

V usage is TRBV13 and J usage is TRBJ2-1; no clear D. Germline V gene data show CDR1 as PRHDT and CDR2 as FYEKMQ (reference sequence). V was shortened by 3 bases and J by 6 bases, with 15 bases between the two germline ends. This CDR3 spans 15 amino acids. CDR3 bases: TGTGCCAGCAGCTTGATGCAGGCTAGTTCCAATGAGCAGTTCTTC. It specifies CASSLMQASSNEQFF.

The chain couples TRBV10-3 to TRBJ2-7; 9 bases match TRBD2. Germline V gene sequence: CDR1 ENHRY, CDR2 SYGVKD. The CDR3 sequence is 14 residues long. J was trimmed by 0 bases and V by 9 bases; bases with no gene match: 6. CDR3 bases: TGTGCCATTCGGACTAGCGCCAGCTCCTACGAGCAGTACTTC. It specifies CAIRTSASSYEQYF.

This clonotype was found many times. DNA of the CDR3: TGTGCCATTAGCGCTGGCGGTGGGTCCTACAATGAGCAGTTCTTC. It is translated as CAISAGGGSYNEQFF. The chain carries TRBV10-3 and TRBJ2-1; tentative D call: TRBD2 (5 bases). Trimming left V 9 bases short and J 1 base short, with 16 bases between. Looked up from germline, CDR1 is ENHRY and CDR2 is SYGVKD. The CDR3 runs to 15 residues.

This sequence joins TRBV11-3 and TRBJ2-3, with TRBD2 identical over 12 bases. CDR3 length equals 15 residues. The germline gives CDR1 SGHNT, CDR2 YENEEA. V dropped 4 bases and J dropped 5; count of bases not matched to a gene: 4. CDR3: CASSSPTSGRDTQYF. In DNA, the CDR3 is TGTGCCAGCAGCTCCCCGACTAGCGGGAGAGATACGCAGTATTTT. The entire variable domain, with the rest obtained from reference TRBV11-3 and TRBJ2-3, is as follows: EAGVVQSPRYKIIEKKQPVAFWCNPISGHNTLYWYLQNLGQGPELLIRYENEEAVDDSQLPKDRFSAERLKGVDSTLKIQPAELGDSAVYLCASSSPTSGRDTQYFGPGTRLTVL.

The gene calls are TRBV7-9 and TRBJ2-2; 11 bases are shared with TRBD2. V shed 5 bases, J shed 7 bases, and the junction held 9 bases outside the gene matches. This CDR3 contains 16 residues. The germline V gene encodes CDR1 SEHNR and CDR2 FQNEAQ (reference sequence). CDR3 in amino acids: CASSPPGLAALGELFF. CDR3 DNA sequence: TGTGCCAGCAGCCCACCGGGACTAGCGGCCCTCGGGGAGCTGTTTTTT.

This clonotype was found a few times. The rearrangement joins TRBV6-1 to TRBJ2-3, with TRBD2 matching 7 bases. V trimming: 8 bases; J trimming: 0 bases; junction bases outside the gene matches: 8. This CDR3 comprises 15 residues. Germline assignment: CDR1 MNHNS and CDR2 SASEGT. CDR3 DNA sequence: TGTGCCAGCGGACTGGTCGGGGGGAGCACAGATACGCAGTATTTT. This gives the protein CASGLVGGSTDTQYF.

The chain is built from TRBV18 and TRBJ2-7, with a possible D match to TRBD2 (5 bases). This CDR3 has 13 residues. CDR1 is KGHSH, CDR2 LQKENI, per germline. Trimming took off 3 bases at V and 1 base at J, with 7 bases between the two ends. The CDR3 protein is CASSPSESYEQYF. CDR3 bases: TGTGCCAGCTCACCTAGCGAATCCTACGAGCAGTACTTC.

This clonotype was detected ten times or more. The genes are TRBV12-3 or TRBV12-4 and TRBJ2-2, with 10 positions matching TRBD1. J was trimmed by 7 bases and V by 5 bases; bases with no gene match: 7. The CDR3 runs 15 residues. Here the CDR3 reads CASSAGTGAVGELFF. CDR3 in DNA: TGTGCCAGCAGTGCCGGGACAGGGGCCGTCGGGGAGCTGTTTTTT.

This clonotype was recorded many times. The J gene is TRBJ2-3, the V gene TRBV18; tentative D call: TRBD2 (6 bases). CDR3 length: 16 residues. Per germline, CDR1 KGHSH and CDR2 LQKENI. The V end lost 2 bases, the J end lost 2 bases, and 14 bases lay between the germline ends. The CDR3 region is CASSPMAGLDTDTQYF. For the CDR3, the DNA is TGTGCCAGCTCACCAATGGCGGGATTGGACACAGATACGCAGTATTTT.